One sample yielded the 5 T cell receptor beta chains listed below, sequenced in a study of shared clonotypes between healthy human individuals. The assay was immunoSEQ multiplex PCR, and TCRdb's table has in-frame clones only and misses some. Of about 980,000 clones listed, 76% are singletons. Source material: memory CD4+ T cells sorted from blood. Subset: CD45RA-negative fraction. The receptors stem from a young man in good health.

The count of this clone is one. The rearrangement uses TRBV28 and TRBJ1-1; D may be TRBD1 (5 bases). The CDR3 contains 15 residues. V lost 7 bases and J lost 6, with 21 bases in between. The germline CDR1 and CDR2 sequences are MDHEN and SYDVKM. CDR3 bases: TGTGCCAGCACTCCTCACGGGACGGCGTTACCTGAAGCTTTCTTT. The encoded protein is CASTPHGTALPEAFF.

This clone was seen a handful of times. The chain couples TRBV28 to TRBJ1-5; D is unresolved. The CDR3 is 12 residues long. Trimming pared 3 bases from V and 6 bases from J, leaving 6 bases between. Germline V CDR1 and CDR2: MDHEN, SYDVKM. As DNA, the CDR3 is TGTGCCAGCAGTTTTGAGGGTCAGCCCCAGCATTTT. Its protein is CASSFEGQPQHF.

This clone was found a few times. CDR3 bases: TGTGCCAGCAGCTTAAATGGGGATCAGCCCCAGCATTTT. It yields the protein CASSLNGDQPQHF. This chain joins TRBV7-9 and TRBJ1-5; D gene uncertain. The germline gives CDR1 SEHNR, CDR2 FQNEAQ (reference sequence). The CDR3 is made up of 13 amino acids. The germline V and J ends were trimmed by 2 bases and 5 bases, with 7 bases remaining between them.

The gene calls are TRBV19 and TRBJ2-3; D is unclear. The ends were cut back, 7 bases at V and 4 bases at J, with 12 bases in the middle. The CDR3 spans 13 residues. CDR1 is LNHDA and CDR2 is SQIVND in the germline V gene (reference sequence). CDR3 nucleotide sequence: TGTGCCAGTAAAGCCCGGCGACCAGATACGCAGTATTTT. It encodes CASKARRPDTQYF. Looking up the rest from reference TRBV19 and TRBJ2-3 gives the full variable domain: DGGITQSPKYLFRKEGQNVTLSCEQNLNHDAMYWYRQDPGQGLRLIYYSQIVNDFQKGDIAEGYSVSREKKESFPLTVTSAQKNPTAFYLCASKARRPDTQYFGPGTRLTVL.

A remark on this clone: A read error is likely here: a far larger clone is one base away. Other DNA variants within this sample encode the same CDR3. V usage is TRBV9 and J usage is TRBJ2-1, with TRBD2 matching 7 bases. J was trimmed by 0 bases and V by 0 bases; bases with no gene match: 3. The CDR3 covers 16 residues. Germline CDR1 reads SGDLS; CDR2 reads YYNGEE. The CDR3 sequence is CASSVGGGGSYNEQFF. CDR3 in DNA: TGTGCCAGCAGCGTAGGTGGCGGGGGCTCCTACAATGAGCAGTTCTTC.